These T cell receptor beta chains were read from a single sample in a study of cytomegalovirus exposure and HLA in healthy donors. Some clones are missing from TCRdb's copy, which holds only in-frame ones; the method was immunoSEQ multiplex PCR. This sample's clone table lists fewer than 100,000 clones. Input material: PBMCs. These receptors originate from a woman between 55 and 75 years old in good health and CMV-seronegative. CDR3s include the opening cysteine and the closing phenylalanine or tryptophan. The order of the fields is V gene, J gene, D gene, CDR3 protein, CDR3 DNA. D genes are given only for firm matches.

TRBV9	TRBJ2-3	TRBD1	CASSVGRRGTVSTDTQYF	TGTGCCAGCAGCGTAGGGAGGCGAGGGACAGTCAGCACAGATACGCAGTATTTT
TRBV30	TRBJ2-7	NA	CAWRLRGQFYEQYF	TGTGCCTGGAGATTAAGGGGACAATTCTACGAGCAGTACTTC
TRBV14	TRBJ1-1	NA	CASSLVGGTEAFF	TGTGCCAGCAGCCTAGTGGGGGGAACTGAAGCTTTCTTT
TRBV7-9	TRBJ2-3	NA	CASSFPPLSTDTQYF	TGTGCCAGCAGCTTCCCCCCCCTAAGTACAGATACGCAGTATTTT
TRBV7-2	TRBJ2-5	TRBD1	CASRPGTGGKTQYF	TGTGCCAGCAGGCCCGGGACAGGGGGAAAGACCCAGTACTTC
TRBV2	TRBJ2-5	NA	CASSTTSQETQYF	TGTGCCAGCAGCACTACCTCCCAAGAGACCCAGTACTTC
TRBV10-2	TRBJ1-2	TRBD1	CASRGPNRGQGYTF	TGCGCCAGCAGGGGACCGAACAGGGGGCAAGGCTACACCTTC
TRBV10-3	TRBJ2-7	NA	CAISSDSSGEQYF	TGTGCCATCAGTTCGGACAGCTCTGGCGAGCAGTACTTC
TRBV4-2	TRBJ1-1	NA	CASSQLAPYVNTEAFF	TGTGCCAGCAGCCAATTAGCCCCATATGTGAACACTGAAGCTTTCTTT
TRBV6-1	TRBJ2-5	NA	CASSEAGRDRETQYF	TGTGCCAGCAGTGAAGCAGGCCGGGATCGCGAGACCCAGTACTTC
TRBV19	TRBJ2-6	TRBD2	CASTPGLVASGANVLTF	TGTGCCAGTACCCCGGGACTAGTCGCGAGCGGGGCCAACGTCCTGACTTTC
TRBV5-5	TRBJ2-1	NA	CASSRGGSRNEQFF	TGTGCCAGCAGCCGGGGTGGGAGCCGGAATGAGCAGTTCTTC
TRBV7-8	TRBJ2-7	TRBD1	CASSLVQGDIYEQYF	TGTGCCAGCAGCTTAGTGCAGGGGGACATCTACGAGCAGTACTTC
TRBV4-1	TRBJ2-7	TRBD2	CASSQVGTSGTKEQYF	TGCGCCAGCAGCCAGGTGGGGACTAGCGGGACTAAAGAGCAGTACTTC
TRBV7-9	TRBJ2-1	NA	CASSHVVLSYNEQFF	TGTGCCAGCAGCCATGTAGTACTCTCCTACAATGAGCAGTTCTTC
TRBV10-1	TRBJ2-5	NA	CASSVASGQETQYF	TGCGCCAGCAGTGTGGCGTCGGGCCAAGAGACCCAGTACTTC
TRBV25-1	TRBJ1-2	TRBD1	CASSELGTGAIAGYTF	TGTGCCAGCAGTGAGCTCGGGACAGGGGCGATAGCAGGCTACACCTTC
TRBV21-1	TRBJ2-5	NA	CASRPVRRNQETQYF	TGTGCCAGCAGGCCGGTCCGGCGGAATCAAGAGACCCAGTACTTC
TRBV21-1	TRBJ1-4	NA	CASILQTGGREKLFF	TGTGCCAGCATACTACAGACAGGGGGGCGCGAAAAACTGTTTTTT
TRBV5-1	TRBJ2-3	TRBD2	CASSLGVAGVVDTQYF	TGCGCCAGCAGCTTAGGTGTGGCGGGAGTGGTGGATACGCAGTATTTT
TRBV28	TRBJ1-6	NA	CASSFRSPGANNSPLHF	TGTGCCAGCAGTTTCCGATCCCCGGGAGCGAATAATTCACCCCTCCACTTT
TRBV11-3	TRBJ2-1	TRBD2	CASSLRGAGAENEQFF	TGTGCCAGCAGCTTGCGGGGGGCGGGTGCCGAGAATGAGCAGTTCTTC
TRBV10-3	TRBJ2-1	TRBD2	CAISRAGLAGNEQFF	TGTGCCATCTCGCGGGCGGGACTAGCGGGTAATGAGCAGTTCTTC
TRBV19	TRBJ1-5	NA	CASSIMAVRGYNNQPQHF	TGTGCCAGTAGTATCATGGCGGTCAGGGGATACAACAATCAGCCCCAGCATTTT
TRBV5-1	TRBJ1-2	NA	CASSQGQTFDGYTF	TGCGCCAGCAGCCAAGGACAGACGTTTGATGGCTACACCTTC
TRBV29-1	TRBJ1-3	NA	CSVDVAGNTIYF	TGCAGCGTTGATGTCGCTGGAAACACCATATATTTT